This entry describes one T cell receptor beta chain. Its antigen is still unknown. The record originates from a study of CD8 T cells in Susac syndrome. Overall study context: The sequenced Susac syndrome patients included about six who had clinically active disease and roughly 8 who were in remission. General study points: The authors acknowledged that the study's TCR sequencing and HLA analysis involved relatively few individuals.

The CDR3 consists of 13 residues. V gave up 8 bases and J gave up 10 bases, with 17 bases separating them. CDR1 and CDR2 from the germline V gene are ENHRY and SYGVKD. After extraction with the RNeasy kit, roughly 0.45 to 1 ug of the RNA was reverse transcribed using random hexamers. A multiplex approach, immunoSEQ multiplex PCR, amplified TCR beta CDR3 across 54 Vbeta and 13 Jbeta. MiXCR was run by TCRdb on the immunoSEQ multiplex PCR reads, yielding one entry per CDR3 protein. The data contain about 240,000 distinct CDR3 sequences, around 96% of them singletons. V gene TRBV10-3 combines with J gene TRBJ1-4, with D unclear. Sequencing input: CD4+ T cells from PBMCs. The sequence derives from a human donor with Susac syndrome. CDR3 residues: CAIGTNRIGKLFF. The CDR3 DNA is TGTGCCATCGGAACCAATAGGATCGGAAAACTGTTTTTT.